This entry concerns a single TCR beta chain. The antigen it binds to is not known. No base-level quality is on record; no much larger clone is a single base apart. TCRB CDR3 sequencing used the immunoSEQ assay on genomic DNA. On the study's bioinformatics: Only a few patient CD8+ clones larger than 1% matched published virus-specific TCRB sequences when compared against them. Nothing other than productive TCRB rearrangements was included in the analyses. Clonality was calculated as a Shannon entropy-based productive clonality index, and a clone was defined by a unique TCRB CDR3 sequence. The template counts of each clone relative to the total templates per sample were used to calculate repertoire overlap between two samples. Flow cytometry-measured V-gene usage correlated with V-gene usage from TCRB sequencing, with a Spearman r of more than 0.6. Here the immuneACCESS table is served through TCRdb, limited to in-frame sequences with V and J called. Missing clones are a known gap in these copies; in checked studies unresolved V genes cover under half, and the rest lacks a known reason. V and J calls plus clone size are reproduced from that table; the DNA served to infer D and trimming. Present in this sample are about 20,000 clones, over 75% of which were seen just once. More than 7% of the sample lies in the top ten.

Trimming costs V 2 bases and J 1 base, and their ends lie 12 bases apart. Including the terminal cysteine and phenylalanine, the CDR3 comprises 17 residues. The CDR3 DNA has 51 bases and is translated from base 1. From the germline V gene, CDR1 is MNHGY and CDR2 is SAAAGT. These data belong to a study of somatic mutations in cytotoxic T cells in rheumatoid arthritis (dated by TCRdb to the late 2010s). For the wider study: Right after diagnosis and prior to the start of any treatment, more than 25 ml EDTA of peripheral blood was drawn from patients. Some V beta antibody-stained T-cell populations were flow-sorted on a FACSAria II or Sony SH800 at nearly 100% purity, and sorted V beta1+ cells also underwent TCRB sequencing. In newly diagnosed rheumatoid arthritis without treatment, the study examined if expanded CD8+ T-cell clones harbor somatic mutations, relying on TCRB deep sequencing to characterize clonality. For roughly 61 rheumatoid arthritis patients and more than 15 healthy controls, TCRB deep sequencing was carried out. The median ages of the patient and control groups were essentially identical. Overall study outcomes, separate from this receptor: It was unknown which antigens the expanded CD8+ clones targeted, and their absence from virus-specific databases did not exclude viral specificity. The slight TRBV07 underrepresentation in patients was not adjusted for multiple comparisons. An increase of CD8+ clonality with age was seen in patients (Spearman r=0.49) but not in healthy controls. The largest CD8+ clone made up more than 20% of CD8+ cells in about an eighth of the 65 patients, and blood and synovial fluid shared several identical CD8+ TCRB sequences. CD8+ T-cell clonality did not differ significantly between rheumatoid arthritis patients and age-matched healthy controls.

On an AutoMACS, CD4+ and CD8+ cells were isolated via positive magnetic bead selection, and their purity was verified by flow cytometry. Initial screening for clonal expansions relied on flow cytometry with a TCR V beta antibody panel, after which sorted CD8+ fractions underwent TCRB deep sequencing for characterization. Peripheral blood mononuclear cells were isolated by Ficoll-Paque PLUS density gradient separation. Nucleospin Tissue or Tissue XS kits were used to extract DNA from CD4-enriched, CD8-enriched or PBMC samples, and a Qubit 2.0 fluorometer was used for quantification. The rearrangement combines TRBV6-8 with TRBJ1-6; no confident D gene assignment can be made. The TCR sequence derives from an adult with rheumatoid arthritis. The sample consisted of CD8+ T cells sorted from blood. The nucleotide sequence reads TGTGCCAGCAGTTACGGCCAGGTAAGGTCCTATAATTCACCCCTCCACTTT. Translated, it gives CASSYGQVRSYNSPLHF.